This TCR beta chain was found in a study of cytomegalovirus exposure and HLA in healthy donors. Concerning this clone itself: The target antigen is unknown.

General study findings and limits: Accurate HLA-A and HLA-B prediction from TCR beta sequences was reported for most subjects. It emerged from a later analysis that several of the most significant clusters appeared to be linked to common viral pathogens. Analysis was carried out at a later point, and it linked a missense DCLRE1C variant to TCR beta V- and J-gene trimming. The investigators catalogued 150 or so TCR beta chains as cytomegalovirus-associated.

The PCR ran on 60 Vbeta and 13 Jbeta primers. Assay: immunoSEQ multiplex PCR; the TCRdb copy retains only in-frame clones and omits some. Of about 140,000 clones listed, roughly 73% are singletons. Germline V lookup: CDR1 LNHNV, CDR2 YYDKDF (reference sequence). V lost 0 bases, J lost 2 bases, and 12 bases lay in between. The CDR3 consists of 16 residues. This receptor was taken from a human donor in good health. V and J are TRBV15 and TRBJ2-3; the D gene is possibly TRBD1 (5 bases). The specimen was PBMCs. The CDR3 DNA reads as TGTGCCACCAGCAGAGAGCAGGGTCCCATCACAGATACGCAGTATTTT. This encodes CATSREQGPITDTQYF.